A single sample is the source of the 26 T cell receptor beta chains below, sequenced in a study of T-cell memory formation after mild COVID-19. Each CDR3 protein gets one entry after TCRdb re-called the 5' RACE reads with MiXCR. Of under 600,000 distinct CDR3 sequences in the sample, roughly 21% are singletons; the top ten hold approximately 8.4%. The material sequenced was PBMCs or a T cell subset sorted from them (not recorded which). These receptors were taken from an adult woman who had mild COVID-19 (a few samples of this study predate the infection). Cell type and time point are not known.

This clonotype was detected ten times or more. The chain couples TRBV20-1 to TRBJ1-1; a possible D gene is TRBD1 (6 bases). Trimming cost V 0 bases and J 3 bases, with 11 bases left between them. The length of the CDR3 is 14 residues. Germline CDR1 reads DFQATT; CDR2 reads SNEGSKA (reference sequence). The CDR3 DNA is TGCAGTGCTAGAGATGGGGGCCGCGACACTGAAGCTTTCTTT. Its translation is CSARDGGRDTEAFF.

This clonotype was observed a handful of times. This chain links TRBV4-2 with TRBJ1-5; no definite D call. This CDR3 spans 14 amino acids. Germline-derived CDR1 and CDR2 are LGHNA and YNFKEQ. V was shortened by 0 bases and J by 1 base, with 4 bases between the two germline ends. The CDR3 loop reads CASSQEDSNQPQHF. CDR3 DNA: TGTGCCAGCAGCCAAGAGGACAGCAATCAGCCCCAGCATTTT.

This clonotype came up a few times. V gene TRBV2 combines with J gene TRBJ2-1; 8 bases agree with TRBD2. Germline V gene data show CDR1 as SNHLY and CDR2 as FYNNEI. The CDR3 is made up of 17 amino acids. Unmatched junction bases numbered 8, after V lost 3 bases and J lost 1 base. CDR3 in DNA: TGTGCCAGCAGTGATTCCCTAAGCGGGAGATCCTACAATGAGCAGTTCTTC. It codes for CASSDSLSGRSYNEQFF.

The CDR3 protein is CASSVGGGPDNSPLHF. The CDR3 region has the DNA TGTGCCAGCAGCGTAGGGGGGGGACCGGATAATTCACCCCTCCACTTT. The chain recombines TRBV7-9 with TRBJ1-6, with D possibly matching TRBD1 (6 bases). V was trimmed by 5 bases and J by 5 bases, leaving 16 bases between them. In germline, CDR1 is SEHNR, CDR2 FQNEAQ (reference sequence). The CDR3 spans 16 residues.

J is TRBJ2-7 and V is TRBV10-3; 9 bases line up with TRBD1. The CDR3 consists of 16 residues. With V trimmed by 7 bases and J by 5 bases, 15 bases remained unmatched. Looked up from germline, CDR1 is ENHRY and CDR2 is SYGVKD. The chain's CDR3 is CAINPDGGQGLHEQYF. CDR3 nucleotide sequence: TGTGCCATCAACCCAGACGGGGGACAGGGTTTACACGAGCAGTACTTC.

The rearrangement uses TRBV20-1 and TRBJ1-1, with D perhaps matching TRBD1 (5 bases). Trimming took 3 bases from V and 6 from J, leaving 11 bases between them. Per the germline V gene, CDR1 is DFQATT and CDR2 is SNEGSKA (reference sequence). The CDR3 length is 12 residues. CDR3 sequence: CSARGDEPEAFF. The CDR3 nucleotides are TGCAGTGCTAGGGGGGACGAGCCTGAAGCTTTCTTT.

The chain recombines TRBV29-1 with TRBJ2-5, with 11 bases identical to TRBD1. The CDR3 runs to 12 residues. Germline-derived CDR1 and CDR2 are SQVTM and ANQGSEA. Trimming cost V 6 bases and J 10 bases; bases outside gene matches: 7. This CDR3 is CSVDRGHNDQYF. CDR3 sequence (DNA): TGCAGCGTGGACAGGGGGCACAATGACCAGTACTTC. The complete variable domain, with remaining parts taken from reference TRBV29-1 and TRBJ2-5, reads SAVISQKPSRDICQRGTSLTIQCQVDSQVTMMFWYRQQPGQSLTLIATANQGSEATYESGFVIDKFPISRPNLTFSTLTVSNMSPEDSSIYLCSVDRGHNDQYFGPGTRLLVL.

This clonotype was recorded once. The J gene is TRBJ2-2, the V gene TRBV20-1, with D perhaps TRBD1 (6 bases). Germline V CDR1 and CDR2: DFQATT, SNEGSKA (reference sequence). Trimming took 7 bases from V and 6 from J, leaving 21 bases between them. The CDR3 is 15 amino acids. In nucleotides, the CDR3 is TGCAGTGATAGGGGTATTGGGGGCAAAGCCGGGGAGCTGTTTTTT. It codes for CSDRGIGGKAGELFF.

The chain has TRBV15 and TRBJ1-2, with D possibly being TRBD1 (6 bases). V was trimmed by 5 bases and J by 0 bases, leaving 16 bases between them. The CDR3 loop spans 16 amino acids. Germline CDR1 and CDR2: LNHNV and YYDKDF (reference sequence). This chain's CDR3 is CATSSGVTVSNYGYTF. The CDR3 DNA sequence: TGTGCCACCAGCTCAGGGGTAACCGTCTCTAACTATGGCTACACCTTC.

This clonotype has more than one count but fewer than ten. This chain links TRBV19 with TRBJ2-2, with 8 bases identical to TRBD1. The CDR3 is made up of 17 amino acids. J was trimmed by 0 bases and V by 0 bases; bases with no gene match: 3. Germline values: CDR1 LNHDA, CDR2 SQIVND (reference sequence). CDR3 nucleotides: TGTGCCAGTAGTATAGACAGGGGGCCCGCGAACACCGGGGAGCTGTTTTTT. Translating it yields CASSIDRGPANTGELFF. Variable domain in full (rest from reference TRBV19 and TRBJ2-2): DGGITQSPKYLFRKEGQNVTLSCEQNLNHDAMYWYRQDPGQGLRLIYYSQIVNDFQKGDIAEGYSVSREKKESFPLTVTSAQKNPTAFYLCASSIDRGPANTGELFFGEGSRLTVL.

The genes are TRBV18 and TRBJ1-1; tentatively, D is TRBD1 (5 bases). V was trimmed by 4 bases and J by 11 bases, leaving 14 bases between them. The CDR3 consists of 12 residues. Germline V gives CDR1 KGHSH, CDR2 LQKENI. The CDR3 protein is CASSLEQAFAFF. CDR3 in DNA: TGTGCCAGCTCACTCGAACAGGCATTCGCTTTCTTT.

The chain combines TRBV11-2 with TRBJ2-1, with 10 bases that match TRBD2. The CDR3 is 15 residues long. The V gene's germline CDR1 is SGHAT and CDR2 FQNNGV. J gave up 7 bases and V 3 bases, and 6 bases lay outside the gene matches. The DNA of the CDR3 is TGTGCCAGCAGCTTTGGGGGACTAGCGCTGAATGAGCAGTTCTTC. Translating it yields CASSFGGLALNEQFF.

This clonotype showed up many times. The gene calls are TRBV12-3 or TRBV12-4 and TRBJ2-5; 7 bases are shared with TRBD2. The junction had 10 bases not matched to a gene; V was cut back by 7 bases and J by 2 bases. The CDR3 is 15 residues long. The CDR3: CASTKYGRLQETQYF. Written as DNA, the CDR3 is TGTGCCAGCACGAAATACGGGAGGCTACAAGAGACCCAGTACTTC.

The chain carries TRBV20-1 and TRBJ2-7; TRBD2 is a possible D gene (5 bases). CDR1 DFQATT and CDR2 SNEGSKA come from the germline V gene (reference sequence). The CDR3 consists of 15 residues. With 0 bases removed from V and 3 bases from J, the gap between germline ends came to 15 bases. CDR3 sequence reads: CSARDRSGYGYEQYF. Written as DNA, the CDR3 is TGCAGTGCTAGAGATCGGAGCGGATACGGCTACGAGCAGTACTTC.

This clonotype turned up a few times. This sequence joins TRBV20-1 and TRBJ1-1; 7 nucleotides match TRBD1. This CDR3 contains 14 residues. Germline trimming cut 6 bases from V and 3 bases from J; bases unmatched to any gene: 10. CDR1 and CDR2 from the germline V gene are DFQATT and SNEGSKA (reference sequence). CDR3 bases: TGCAGTGCCCCTCCCAGACAGGGACACACTGAAGCTTTCTTT. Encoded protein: CSAPPRQGHTEAFF.

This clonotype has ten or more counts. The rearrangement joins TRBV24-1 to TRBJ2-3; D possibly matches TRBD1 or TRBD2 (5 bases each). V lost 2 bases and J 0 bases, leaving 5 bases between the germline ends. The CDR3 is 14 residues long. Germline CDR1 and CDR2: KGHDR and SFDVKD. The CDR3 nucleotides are TGTGCCACCAGTGATTGGGACAGCACAGATACGCAGTATTTT. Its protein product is CATSDWDSTDTQYF.

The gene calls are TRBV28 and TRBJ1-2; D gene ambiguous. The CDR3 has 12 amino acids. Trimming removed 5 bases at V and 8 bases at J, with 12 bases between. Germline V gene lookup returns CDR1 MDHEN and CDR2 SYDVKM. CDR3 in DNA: TGTGCCAGCAGTCCGCGGGCGGGAGGCTACACCTTC. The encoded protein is CASSPRAGGYTF.

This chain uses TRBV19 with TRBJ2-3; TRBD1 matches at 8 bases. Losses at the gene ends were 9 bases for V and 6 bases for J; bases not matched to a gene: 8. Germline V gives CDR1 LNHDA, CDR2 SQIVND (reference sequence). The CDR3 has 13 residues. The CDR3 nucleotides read TGTGCCAGCCAGGACAGGGCAGGGGATACGCAGTATTTT. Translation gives CASQDRAGDTQYF.

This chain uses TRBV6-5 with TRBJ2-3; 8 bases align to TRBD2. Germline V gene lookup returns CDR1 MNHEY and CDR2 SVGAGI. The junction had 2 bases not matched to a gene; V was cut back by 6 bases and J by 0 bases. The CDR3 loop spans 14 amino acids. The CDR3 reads CASRRTSSTDTQYF. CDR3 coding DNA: TGTGCCAGCAGGAGGACTAGCAGCACAGATACGCAGTATTTT.

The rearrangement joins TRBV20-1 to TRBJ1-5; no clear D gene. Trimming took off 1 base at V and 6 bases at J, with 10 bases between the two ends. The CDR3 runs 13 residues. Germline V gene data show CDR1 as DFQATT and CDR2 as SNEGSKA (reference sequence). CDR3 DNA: TGCAGTGCTAGAGGGTCAGGAACTCAGCCCCAGCATTTT. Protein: CSARGSGTQPQHF.

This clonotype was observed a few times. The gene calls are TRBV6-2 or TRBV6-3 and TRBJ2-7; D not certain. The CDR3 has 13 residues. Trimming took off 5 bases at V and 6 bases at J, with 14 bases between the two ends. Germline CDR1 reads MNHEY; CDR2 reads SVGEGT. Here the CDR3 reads CASSALGSGEQYF. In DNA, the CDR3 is TGTGCCAGCAGTGCTCTTGGGTCGGGCGAGCAGTACTTC.

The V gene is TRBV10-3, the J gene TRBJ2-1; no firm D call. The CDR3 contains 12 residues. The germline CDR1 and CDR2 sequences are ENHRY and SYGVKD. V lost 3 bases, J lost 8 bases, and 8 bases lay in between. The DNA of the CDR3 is TGTGCCATCAGTGATATGTACGATGAGCAGTTCTTC. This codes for CAISDMYDEQFF.

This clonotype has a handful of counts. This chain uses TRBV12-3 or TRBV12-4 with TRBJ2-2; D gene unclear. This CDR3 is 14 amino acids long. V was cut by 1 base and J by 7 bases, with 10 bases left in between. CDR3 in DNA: TGTGCCAGCAGTTTAGGTTTAGCAAGCGGGGAGCTGTTTTTT. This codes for CASSLGLASGELFF.

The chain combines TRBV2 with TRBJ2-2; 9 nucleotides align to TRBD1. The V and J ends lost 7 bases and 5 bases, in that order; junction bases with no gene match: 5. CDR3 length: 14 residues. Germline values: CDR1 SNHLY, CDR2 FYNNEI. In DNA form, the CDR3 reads TGTGCCAGCACAAACAGGGGGCGGACCGGGGAGCTGTTTTTT. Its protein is CASTNRGRTGELFF.

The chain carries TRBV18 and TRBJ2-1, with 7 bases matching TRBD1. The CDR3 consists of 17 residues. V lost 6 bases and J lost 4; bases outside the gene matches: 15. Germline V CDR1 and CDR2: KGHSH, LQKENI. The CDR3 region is CASSPIVGDREYNEQFF. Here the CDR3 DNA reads TGTGCCAGCTCCCCTATAGTGGGGGACAGAGAATACAATGAGCAGTTCTTC.

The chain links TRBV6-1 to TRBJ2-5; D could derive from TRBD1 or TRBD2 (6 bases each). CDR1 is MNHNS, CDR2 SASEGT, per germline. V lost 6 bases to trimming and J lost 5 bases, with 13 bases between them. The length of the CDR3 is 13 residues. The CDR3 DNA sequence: TGTGCCAGCAGCGCAGGGGCGGGGGAGACCCAGTACTTC. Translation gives CASSAGAGETQYF.